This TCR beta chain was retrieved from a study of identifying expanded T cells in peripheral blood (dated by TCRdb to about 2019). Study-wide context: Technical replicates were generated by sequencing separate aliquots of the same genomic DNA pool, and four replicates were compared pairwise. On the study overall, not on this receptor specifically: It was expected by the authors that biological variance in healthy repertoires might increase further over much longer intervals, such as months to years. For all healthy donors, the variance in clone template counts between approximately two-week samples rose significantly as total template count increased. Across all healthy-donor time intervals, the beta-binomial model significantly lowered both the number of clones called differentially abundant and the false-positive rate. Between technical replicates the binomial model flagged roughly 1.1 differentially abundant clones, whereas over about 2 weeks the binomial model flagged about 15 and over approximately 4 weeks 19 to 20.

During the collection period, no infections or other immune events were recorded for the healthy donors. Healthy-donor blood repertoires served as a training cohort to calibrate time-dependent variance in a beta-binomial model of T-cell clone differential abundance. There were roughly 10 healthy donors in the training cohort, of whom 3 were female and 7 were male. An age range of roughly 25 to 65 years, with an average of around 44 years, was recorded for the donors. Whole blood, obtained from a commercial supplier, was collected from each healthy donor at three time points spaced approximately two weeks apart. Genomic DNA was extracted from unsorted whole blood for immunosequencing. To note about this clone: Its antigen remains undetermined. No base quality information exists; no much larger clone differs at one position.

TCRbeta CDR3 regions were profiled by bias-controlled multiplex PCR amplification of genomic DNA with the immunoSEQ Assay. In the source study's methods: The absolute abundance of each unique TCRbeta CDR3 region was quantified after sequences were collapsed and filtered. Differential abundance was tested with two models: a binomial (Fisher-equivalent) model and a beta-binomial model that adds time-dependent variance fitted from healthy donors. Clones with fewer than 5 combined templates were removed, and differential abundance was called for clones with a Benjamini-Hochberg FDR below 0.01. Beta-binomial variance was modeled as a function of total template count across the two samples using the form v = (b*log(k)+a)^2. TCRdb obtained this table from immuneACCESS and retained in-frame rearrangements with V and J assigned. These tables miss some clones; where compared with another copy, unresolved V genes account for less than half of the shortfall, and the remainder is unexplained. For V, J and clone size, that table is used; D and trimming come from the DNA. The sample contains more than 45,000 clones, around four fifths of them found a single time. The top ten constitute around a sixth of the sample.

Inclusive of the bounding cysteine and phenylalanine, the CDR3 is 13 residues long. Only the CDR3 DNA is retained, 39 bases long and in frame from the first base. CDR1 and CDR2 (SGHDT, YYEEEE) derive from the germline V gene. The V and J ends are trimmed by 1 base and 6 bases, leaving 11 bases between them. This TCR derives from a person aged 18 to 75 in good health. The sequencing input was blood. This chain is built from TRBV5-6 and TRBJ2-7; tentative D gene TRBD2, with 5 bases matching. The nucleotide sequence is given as TGTGCCAGCAGCTTGCCCTTCGGAGGCGAGCAGTACTTC. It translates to CASSLPFGGEQYF.